Below, 29 T cell receptor beta chains from the same sample are listed, as sequenced in a study of T cell changes during pregnancy in multiple sclerosis (dated by TCRdb to about 2019). The receptor library was made with the immunoSEQ multiplex PCR assay. TCRdb limited this immuneACCESS table to in-frame rearrangements with V and J called. A share of clones is missing; checked studies link under half to unresolved V genes, and the rest is unexplained. Recorded for this sample are 18,000 or so clones; 85% to 90% of them occurred a single time. 1.3% of the sample is held by the ten biggest clonotypes. The sequencing used CD4+ T cells from peripheral blood mononuclear cells, collected in the first trimester of pregnancy. These receptors were collected from a female donor in good health, enrolled as a control in a pregnancy study.

The J gene is TRBJ1-2, the V gene TRBV18; TRBD1 matches 7 bases. V shed 3 bases, J shed 0 bases, and the junction held 4 bases outside the gene matches. Germline V lookup: CDR1 KGHSH, CDR2 LQKENI. This CDR3 region has 15 residues. CDR3 DNA sequence: TGTGCCAGCTCACCCGACAGGGACACTAACTATGGCTACACCTTC. It is translated as CASSPDRDTNYGYTF.

The chain recombines TRBV7-2 with TRBJ1-3; maybe TRBD1 (6 bases). Trimming left V 1 base short and J 4 bases short, with 11 bases between. CDR3 length: 15 amino acids. Germline V CDR1 and CDR2: SGHTA, FQGNSA. CDR3 residues: CASSLVAGAGNTIYF. In nucleotides, the CDR3 is TGTGCCAGCAGCTTAGTCGCAGGGGCCGGAAACACCATATATTTT.

This clone has a handful of counts. The V call is TRBV6-5, the J call TRBJ1-5, with 9 bases aligning to TRBD1. The CDR3 is 15 amino acids. The germline V gene has CDR1 MNHEY and CDR2 SVGAGI. J was trimmed by 8 bases and V by 5 bases; bases with no gene match: 10. CDR3 DNA sequence: TGTGCCAGCAGTCCAACAGGGGGCGAAATGGAGCCCCAGCATTTT. Amino acids: CASSPTGGEMEPQHF.

The rearrangement joins TRBV7-6 to TRBJ2-1; no firm D call. Germline CDR1 reads SGHVS; CDR2 reads FNYEAQ. Trimming removed 4 bases from V and 7 bases from J, with 11 bases in between. This CDR3 has 13 residues. The CDR3 nucleotides are TGTGCCAGCAGCTCCTACTCCCCAAATGAGCAGTTCTTC. Translation gives CASSSYSPNEQFF.

This clone has just one count. CDR3 amino acids: CASSSQGYNSPLHF. Written as DNA, the CDR3 is TGTGCCAGTAGTAGCCAGGGATATAATTCACCCCTCCACTTT. The V and J genes are TRBV19 and TRBJ1-6; tentative D call: TRBD1 (5 bases). CDR3 length: 14 residues. The germline V gene has CDR1 LNHDA and CDR2 SQIVND (reference sequence). V was clipped by 4 bases and J by 4 bases, with 8 bases between them.

J is TRBJ1-1 and V is TRBV7-8; D might be TRBD1 (5 bases). The V end lost 6 bases, the J end lost 1 base, and 12 bases lay between the germline ends. The CDR3 is made up of 14 amino acids. The germline gives CDR1 SGHVS, CDR2 FQNEAQ. The DNA of the CDR3 is TGTGCCAGCAGTCCAGCGCAGGGGAACACTGAAGCTTTCTTT. Its protein is CASSPAQGNTEAFF. The full variable domain, rest sourced from reference TRBV7-8 and TRBJ1-1, is GAGVSQSPRYKVAKRGQDVALRCDPISGHVSLFWYQQALGQGPEFLTYFQNEAQLDKSGLPSDRFFAERPEGSVSTLKIQRTQQEDSAVYLCASSPAQGNTEAFFGQGTRLTVV.

The chain recombines TRBV7-2 with TRBJ1-2; 10 bases fit TRBD1. Germline V gene data show CDR1 as SGHTA and CDR2 as FQGNSA. The CDR3 sequence is 14 residues long. The V gene end was trimmed by 6 bases and the J gene end by 2 bases; junction bases not matched to a gene: 3. The CDR3 spells CASSPDRGNYGYTF. CDR3 coding DNA: TGTGCCAGCAGTCCGGACAGGGGGAACTATGGCTACACCTTC.

This chain uses TRBV14 with TRBJ1-1; D remains unclear. Germline V gene data show CDR1 as SGHDN and CDR2 as FVKESK. V was pared by 1 base and J by 4 bases, with 7 bases between. This CDR3 has 13 residues. CDR3 protein: CASSQVRGTEAFF. CDR3 in DNA: TGTGCCAGCAGCCAAGTCCGAGGCACTGAAGCTTTCTTT. Variable domain in full (rest from reference TRBV14 and TRBJ1-1): EAGVTQFPSHSVIEKGQTVTLRCDPISGHDNLYWYRRVMGKEIKFLLHFVKESKQDESGMPNNRFLAERTGGTYSTLKVQPAELEDSGVYFCASSQVRGTEAFFGQGTRLTVV.

V is TRBV7-6 and J is TRBJ2-1; 7 nucleotides agree with TRBD1. The CDR3 contains 17 residues. The germline gives CDR1 SGHVS, CDR2 FNYEAQ. The ends lost 3 bases at V and 0 bases at J; junction bases unmatched: 8. The CDR3 reads CASSFRPGQSSYNEQFF. Here the CDR3 DNA reads TGTGCCAGCAGCTTCCGTCCGGGACAGAGCTCCTACAATGAGCAGTTCTTC. Full variable domain (rest looked up from reference TRBV7-6 and TRBJ2-1): GAGVSQSPRYKVTKRGQDVALRCDPISGHVSLYWYRQALGQGPEFLTYFNYEAQQDKSGLPNDRFSAERPEGSISTLTIQRTEQRDSAMYRCASSFRPGQSSYNEQFFGPGTRLTVL.

The rearrangement joins TRBV7-2 to TRBJ2-3; 8 bases fit TRBD2. V shed 4 bases and J 8 bases; nucleotides not matched to a gene: 2. The CDR3 is 12 amino acids. CDR1 SGHTA and CDR2 FQGNSA come from the germline V gene. The CDR3: CASSSGGGTQYF. CDR3 in DNA: TGTGCCAGCAGCTCCGGGGGGGGTACGCAGTATTTT.

The chain joins TRBV4-2 to TRBJ1-2; TRBD1 aligns across 11 bases. This CDR3 comprises 15 residues. V dropped 4 bases and J dropped 7; count of bases not matched to a gene: 8. CDR1 LGHNA and CDR2 YNFKEQ come from the germline V gene. The CDR3 sequence is CASSLLGQGALGYTF. The CDR3 coding sequence is TGTGCCAGCAGCCTCTTAGGACAGGGGGCGCTTGGCTACACCTTC.

Notes on this clone: Mismatch with germline at one junction end may stem from a read error. J is TRBJ1-2 and V is TRBV7-9; TRBD1 aligns across 8 bases. This CDR3 has 15 residues. Germline V CDR1 and CDR2: SEHNR, FQNEAQ (reference sequence). DNA of the CDR3: TGTGCCGGCAGCCGACGGGACAGGCTGCGCGATGGCTACACCTTC. It translates to CAGSRRDRLRDGYTF.

J is TRBJ2-3 and V is TRBV10-1; D might be TRBD2 (6 bases). With 0 bases removed from V and 5 bases from J, the gap between germline ends came to 6 bases. The CDR3 spans 13 residues. The germline CDR1 and CDR2 sequences are WNHNN and SYGVQD (reference sequence). The CDR3 coding sequence is TGCGCCAGCAGTGAGTCGGGGGGAGATACGCAGTATTTT. This gives the protein CASSESGGDTQYF.

The gene calls are TRBV30 and TRBJ1-2; 7 bases align to TRBD1. Germline values: CDR1 GTSNPN, CDR2 SVGIG (reference sequence). CDR3 length equals 14 residues. The V and J ends lost 2 bases and 2 bases, in that order; junction bases with no gene match: 5. Written as DNA, the CDR3 is TGTGCCTGGAGTCCTCCGGGACAGAACTATGGCTACACCTTC. This gives the protein CAWSPPGQNYGYTF.

The V gene is TRBV5-5, the J gene TRBJ2-7, with 9 positions matching TRBD1. Germline CDR1 is SGHKS and CDR2 is YYEKEE (reference sequence). The CDR3 is 14 residues long. J gave up 2 bases and V 3 bases, and 3 bases lay outside the gene matches. The CDR3 sequence is CASSWGQGPYEQYF. In DNA, the CDR3 is TGTGCCAGCAGCTGGGGACAGGGTCCCTACGAGCAGTACTTC.

The chain joins TRBV12-5 to TRBJ1-2; D ambiguous. V lost 11 bases and J 6 bases, leaving 25 bases between the germline ends. CDR1 is LGHNT and CDR2 is FRNRAP in the germline V gene. The CDR3 loop spans 15 amino acids. CDR3 sequence: CARQEVGGGQNGYTF. Here the CDR3 DNA reads TGTGCTCGGCAAGAGGTCGGCGGCGGCCAGAATGGCTACACCTTC.

The chain links TRBV25-1 to TRBJ2-2, with 9 nucleotides matching TRBD1. Per the germline V gene, CDR1 is MGHDK and CDR2 is SYGVNS. This CDR3 is 17 amino acids long. Unmatched junction bases numbered 11, after V lost 4 bases and J lost 5 bases. CDR3 in amino acids: CASSGLGQGMGTGELFF. In DNA, the CDR3 is TGTGCCAGCAGTGGGTTGGGACAGGGTATGGGAACCGGGGAGCTGTTTTTT.

The chain combines TRBV29-1 with TRBJ2-3; TRBD2 matches 12 bases. Per the germline V gene, CDR1 is SQVTM and CDR2 is ANQGSEA. The CDR3 is 13 amino acids. The J segment lost 4 bases and the V segment lost 7 bases, leaving 3 bases of the junction unmatched. CDR3 loop: CSASGRGPDTQYF. The CDR3 region has the DNA TGCAGCGCTAGCGGGAGGGGCCCAGATACGCAGTATTTT.

The chain is built from TRBV16 and TRBJ2-7, with D uncertain. Trimming took off 4 bases at V and 4 bases at J, with 5 bases between the two ends. Germline CDR1 is KGHSY and CDR2 is FQNENV. The length of the CDR3 is 11 residues. The DNA of the CDR3 is TGTGCCAGCAGCCCCAGGTACGAGCAGTACTTC. It specifies CASSPRYEQYF.

The V and J genes are TRBV5-6 and TRBJ2-3, with 8 bases matching TRBD1. Trimming cost V 2 bases and J 4 bases; bases outside gene matches: 6. From germline, CDR1 is SGHDT and CDR2 YYEEEE. The CDR3 totals 15 residues. The CDR3 here is CASSLRQGWADTQYF. CDR3 sequence (DNA): TGTGCCAGCAGCTTAAGACAGGGGTGGGCAGATACGCAGTATTTT.

The V call is TRBV5-1, the J call TRBJ1-2; D is unresolved. V was trimmed by 0 bases and J by 3 bases, leaving 15 bases between them. This CDR3 is 16 amino acids long. CDR1 SGHRS and CDR2 YFSETQ come from the germline V gene. The CDR3 here is CASSLGSALKDYGYTF. CDR3 DNA sequence: TGCGCCAGCAGCTTGGGCTCCGCACTAAAGGACTATGGCTACACCTTC.

J is TRBJ2-1 and V is TRBV5-1; TRBD2 is a possible D gene (5 bases). Germline V CDR1 and CDR2: SGHRS, YFSETQ. The CDR3 length is 16 residues. V shed 0 bases and J shed 3 bases, with 13 bases lying between them. The CDR3 region is CASSLDGWGDYNEQFF. The CDR3 DNA follows: TGCGCCAGCAGCTTGGATGGGTGGGGAGACTACAATGAGCAGTTCTTC.

This clone was observed once. This sequence joins TRBV7-2 and TRBJ1-4, with 8 nucleotides matching TRBD1. The CDR3 contains 15 residues. CDR1 is SGHTA and CDR2 is FQGNSA in the germline V gene. With V trimmed by 1 base and J by 3 bases, 1 base remained unmatched. In nucleotides, the CDR3 is TGTGCCAGCAGCTTAGACAGGGGGGCTAATGAAAAACTGTTTTTT. This gives the protein CASSLDRGANEKLFF.

This chain uses TRBV15 with TRBJ1-2, with a tentative D call TRBD1 (6 bases). Trimming took 1 base from V and 8 from J, leaving 20 bases between them. Germline CDR1 reads LNHNV; CDR2 reads YYDKDF (reference sequence). There are 16 residues in the CDR3. The CDR3 DNA sequence: TGTGCCACCAGCAGAGTCCTCTCAGAACAGGGTAGAGGCTACACCTTC. Protein sequence: CATSRVLSEQGRGYTF.

This chain connects TRBV29-1 to TRBJ2-2; D perhaps matches TRBD2 (5 bases). The CDR3 has 14 amino acids. The V gene lost 6 bases and the J gene lost 0 bases, with 11 bases spanning the gap. Germline lookup yields CDR1 SQVTM and CDR2 ANQGSEA. The CDR3 loop is CSVESGANTGELFF. CDR3 DNA sequence: TGCAGCGTCGAGAGCGGAGCGAACACCGGGGAGCTGTTTTTT.

The rearrangement links TRBV6-5 to TRBJ2-7; D may be TRBD2 (6 bases). The CDR3 runs to 14 residues. The germline CDR1 and CDR2 sequences are MNHEY and SVGAGI. The germline V and J ends were trimmed by 0 bases and 12 bases, with 18 bases remaining between them. DNA of the CDR3: TGTGCCAGCAGTTACTCGTCGGGGGACGGGTACGCGTACTTC. This encodes CASSYSSGDGYAYF.

This rearrangement joins TRBV5-8 to TRBJ1-2; D unresolved. The CDR3 consists of 15 residues. V lost 0 bases to trimming and J lost 7 bases, with 16 bases between them. Germline V lookup: CDR1 SGHTS, CDR2 YDEGEE. This chain's CDR3 is CASSLATGLFSGYTF. The DNA of the CDR3 is TGTGCCAGCAGCTTGGCTACGGGGTTGTTCTCTGGCTACACCTTC.

The chain recombines TRBV7-9 with TRBJ1-2; no reliable D call. Germline CDR1 is SEHNR and CDR2 is FQNEAQ (reference sequence). The CDR3 spans 16 residues. The V end was cut by 6 bases, the J end by 1 base, with 18 bases between. The CDR3 loop is CASRPAPQTLNYGYTF. In DNA, the CDR3 is TGTGCCAGCAGGCCAGCCCCGCAGACACTTAACTATGGCTACACCTTC.

The chain recombines TRBV5-4 with TRBJ2-6, with TRBD1 matching over 7 bases. V was pared by 2 bases and J by 2 bases, with 10 bases of the junction left unmatched. The CDR3 runs 18 residues. The germline CDR1 and CDR2 sequences are SGHNT and YYREEE (reference sequence). The CDR3 coding sequence is TGTGCCAGCAGCTTTCCCGAGGGGGCCTTCCCTGGGGCCAACGTCCTGACTTTC. Translated, it gives CASSFPEGAFPGANVLTF.